A single sample is the source of the 25 T cell receptor beta chains below, sequenced in a study of blood T cell repertoires in COVID-19. Data came from immunoSEQ multiplex PCR; TCRdb stores just in-frame clones and leaves some out. This sample carries 300,000 to 450,000 clones, around 87% of them seen once, and the ten largest clones take under 1.5%. Sequencing was performed on PBMCs or T cells enriched from blood (not recorded which). All receptors derive from a man aged 25-45 years who had recovered from COVID-19.

The chain links TRBV18 to TRBJ1-2; D might be TRBD1 (6 bases). Germline CDR1 reads KGHSH; CDR2 reads LQKENI. Trimming shortened V by 4 bases and J by 13 bases, and 16 bases separated the two germline ends. The CDR3 has 12 residues. As DNA, the CDR3 is TGTGCCAGCTCACAACCTCCGGACAGACCCACCTTC. Protein product: CASSQPPDRPTF.

This chain joins TRBV4-1 and TRBJ2-7, with D possibly matching TRBD1 (6 bases). V lost 1 base to trimming and J lost 4 bases, with 14 bases between them. Germline CDR1 and CDR2: MGHRA and YSYEKL. The CDR3 spans 15 residues. The DNA for the CDR3 is TGCGCCAGCAGCCAAGGGGGCACAGGGAGATACGAGCAGTACTTC. Amino acid sequence: CASSQGGTGRYEQYF.

The chain is built from TRBV5-1 and TRBJ2-7, with 7 bases matching TRBD1. The CDR3 has 14 amino acids. Germline CDR1 is SGHRS and CDR2 is YFSETQ. The V gene end was trimmed by 3 bases and the J gene end by 2 bases; junction bases not matched to a gene: 5. The CDR3 DNA follows: TGCGCCAGCAGCTGGGGGCAGGGGGCCTACGAGCAGTACTTC. As protein: CASSWGQGAYEQYF.

CDR3 in amino acids: CATSDPRQGSDEQYF. The CDR3 coding sequence is TGTGCCACCAGTGATCCTCGGCAGGGGAGTGACGAGCAGTACTTC. This chain joins TRBV24-1 and TRBJ2-7, with a weak D call TRBD1 (6 bases). This CDR3 has 15 amino acids. Per germline, CDR1 KGHDR and CDR2 SFDVKD. V dropped 3 bases and J dropped 5 bases, with 16 bases sitting between them.

The chain joins TRBV5-1 to TRBJ2-3, with 9 bases lining up with TRBD1. The CDR3 contains 17 residues. Germline V gene sequence: CDR1 SGHRS, CDR2 YFSETQ. Trimming took 3 bases from V and 1 from J; bases not matched to a gene: 9. CDR3 loop: CASSYPGTGWGTDTQYF. CDR3 nucleotides: TGCGCCAGCAGCTACCCCGGGACAGGGTGGGGCACAGATACGCAGTATTTT. The full variable domain, with the rest looked up from reference TRBV5-1 and TRBJ2-3, is KAGVTQTPRYLIKTRGQQVTLSCSPISGHRSVSWYQQTPGQGLQFLFEYFSETQRNKGNFPGRFSGRQFSNSRSEMNVSTLELGDSALYLCASSYPGTGWGTDTQYFGPGTRLTVL.

This clone was picked up a small number of times. V is TRBV23-1 and J is TRBJ2-3, with 7 bases that match TRBD2. TRBV23-1 is an ORF, with its function uncertain. The CDR3 has 15 amino acids. Losses at the gene ends were 7 bases for V and 0 bases for J; bases not matched to a gene: 7. CDR3 region: CASIGRGESTDTQYF. CDR3 bases: TGCGCCAGCATTGGTCGGGGGGAAAGCACAGATACGCAGTATTTT.

V usage is TRBV7-6 and J usage is TRBJ1-1; D perhaps matches TRBD1 (6 bases). The germline V gene has CDR1 SGHVS and CDR2 FNYEAQ. The CDR3 totals 15 residues. V was pared by 5 bases and J by 1 base, with 14 bases between. CDR3 region: CASSPSQGWNTEAFF. DNA of the CDR3: TGTGCCAGCAGCCCCTCACAGGGTTGGAACACTGAAGCTTTCTTT.

The chain links TRBV5-1 to TRBJ1-1, with 7 positions matching TRBD1. The CDR3 has 16 residues. Germline CDR1 SGHRS, CDR2 YFSETQ. After removal of 3 bases from V and 6 bases from J, the junction contained 14 bases not matched to a gene. In DNA form, the CDR3 reads TGCGCCAGCAGCTCCAGACAGGGTCGGTTAGGCGCTGAAGCTTTCTTT. It encodes CASSSRQGRLGAEAFF.

The genes are TRBV27 and TRBJ1-2; 7 bases are a match to TRBD1. The junction had 2 bases not matched to a gene; V was cut back by 2 bases and J by 5 bases. The CDR3 sequence is 13 residues long. Germline CDR1 is MNHEY and CDR2 is SMNVEV (reference sequence). The CDR3 spells CASSLETGYGYTF. DNA for the CDR3: TGTGCCAGCAGTTTAGAGACAGGGTATGGCTACACCTTC.

V and J are TRBV7-2 and TRBJ2-4; perhaps TRBD1 as D (5 bases). The CDR3 has 18 amino acids. From germline, CDR1 is SGHTA and CDR2 FQGNSA. Trimming left V 5 bases short and J 0 bases short, with 20 bases between. The DNA for the CDR3 is TGTGCCAGCAGCCCCCCCCGCCTCGACAGTATAGCCAAAAACATTCAGTACTTC. It encodes CASSPPRLDSIAKNIQYF.

The chain couples TRBV11-2 to TRBJ1-1; D is possibly TRBD1 (5 bases). Germline assignment: CDR1 SGHAT and CDR2 FQNNGV. Deletions cut 5 bases from V and 4 bases from J, with 20 bases between. The CDR3 sequence is 16 residues long. The DNA of the CDR3 is TGTGCCAGCAGCGGCACATTGAGGCTGGGGCCCACTGAAGCTTTCTTT. Amino acid sequence: CASSGTLRLGPTEAFF.

The genes are TRBV19 and TRBJ1-1, with D unresolved. V was pared by 9 bases and J by 0 bases, with 11 bases between. This CDR3 spans 13 amino acids. Germline V gene lookup returns CDR1 LNHDA and CDR2 SQIVND (reference sequence). CDR3 amino acids: CASHPHLNTEAFF. DNA for the CDR3: TGTGCCAGCCATCCCCACTTGAACACTGAAGCTTTCTTT. Full variable domain (remainder filled in from reference TRBV19 and TRBJ1-1): DGGITQSPKYLFRKEGQNVTLSCEQNLNHDAMYWYRQDPGQGLRLIYYSQIVNDFQKGDIAEGYSVSREKKESFPLTVTSAQKNPTAFYLCASHPHLNTEAFFGQGTRLTVV.

CDR3 sequence (DNA): TGCGCCAGCAGCCAAGGGACTAGCGGGAGTTACAATGAGCAGTTCTTC. It specifies CASSQGTSGSYNEQFF. The V call is TRBV4-1, the J call TRBJ2-1; 13 bases match TRBD2. Trimming cost V 1 base and J 4 bases; bases outside gene matches: 1. Germline V lookup: CDR1 MGHRA, CDR2 YSYEKL. The CDR3 has 16 amino acids.

The CDR3 reads CASAGGNLYNSPLHF. In nucleotides, the CDR3 is TGTGCCAGCGCGGGCGGGAACCTCTATAATTCACCCCTCCACTTT. J is TRBJ1-6 and V is TRBV27; no definite D call. The germline V gene has CDR1 MNHEY and CDR2 SMNVEV (reference sequence). There are 15 residues in the CDR3. V dropped 8 bases and J dropped 3 bases, with 14 bases sitting between them.

The J gene is TRBJ2-1, the V gene TRBV30; 8 nucleotides match TRBD2. The CDR3 consists of 15 residues. Germline V gene data show CDR1 as GTSNPN and CDR2 as SVGIG (reference sequence). J gave up 16 bases and V 2 bases, and 19 bases lay outside the gene matches. This CDR3 is CAWSMAGGITTTIFF. As DNA, the CDR3 is TGTGCCTGGAGTATGGCGGGGGGTATCACAACTACCATTTTCTTC. Together with reference TRBV30 and TRBJ2-1, the CDR3 gives the full variable domain: SQTIHQWPATLVQPVGSPLSLECTVEGTSNPNLYWYRQAAGRGLQLLFYSVGIGQISSEVPQNLSASRPQDRQFILSSKKLLLSDSGFYLCAWSMAGGITTTIFFGPGTRLTVL.

V and J are TRBV27 and TRBJ1-1; 9 positions match TRBD1. From germline, CDR1 is MNHEY and CDR2 SMNVEV (reference sequence). The CDR3 runs 14 residues. Unmatched junction bases numbered 1, after V lost 4 bases and J lost 1 base. Here the CDR3 reads CASSWGQGNTEAFF. The CDR3 DNA reads TGTGCCAGCAGTTGGGGACAGGGGAACACTGAAGCTTTCTTT.

The chain is built from TRBV7-2 and TRBJ1-1; D gene unclear. From germline, CDR1 is SGHTA and CDR2 FQGNSA. Trimming shortened V by 7 bases and J by 0 bases, and 15 bases separated the two germline ends. There are 15 residues in the CDR3. CDR3 protein: CASIGRESLNTEAFF. CDR3 nucleotide sequence: TGTGCCAGCATAGGGAGGGAATCTCTGAACACTGAAGCTTTCTTT.

The chain links TRBV30 to TRBJ2-3, with TRBD2 matching over 11 bases. The CDR3 sequence is 16 residues long. CDR1 and CDR2 from the germline V gene are GTSNPN and SVGIG (reference sequence). Trimming cost V 0 bases and J 2 bases; bases outside gene matches: 4. CDR3 protein: CAWSVGLAGDTDTQYF. The CDR3 nucleotides are TGTGCCTGGAGTGTAGGACTAGCGGGCGACACAGATACGCAGTATTTT.

The V and J genes are TRBV10-3 and TRBJ1-2; D perhaps matches TRBD1 (5 bases). The V gene's germline CDR1 is ENHRY and CDR2 SYGVKD. This CDR3 contains 13 residues. V lost 8 bases and J lost 1, with 11 bases in between. CDR3 amino acids: CAIGGADNYGYTF. CDR3 sequence (DNA): TGTGCCATCGGCGGGGCAGATAACTATGGCTACACCTTC.

This chain links TRBV30 with TRBJ2-5, with D possibly TRBD1 on 6 matching bases. The germline V and J ends were trimmed by 3 bases and 4 bases, with 15 bases remaining between them. In germline, CDR1 is GTSNPN, CDR2 SVGIG (reference sequence). CDR3 length: 14 amino acids. The CDR3 nucleotides read TGTGCCTGGAGGGAAGACAGGAGCCGAGAGACCCAGTACTTC. The encoded protein is CAWREDRSRETQYF.

This chain links TRBV4-3 with TRBJ1-6; D ambiguous. This CDR3 spans 15 amino acids. The V gene lost 1 base and the J gene lost 10 bases, with 14 bases spanning the gap. Germline V gene data show CDR1 as LGHNA and CDR2 as YSLEER. The CDR3 nucleotides read TGCGCCAGCAGCCAAGGAGTAGGGAGCGGATCACCCCTCCACTTT. This codes for CASSQGVGSGSPLHF.

The rearrangement joins TRBV9 to TRBJ2-5, with D maybe TRBD2 (7 bases). This CDR3 is 15 amino acids long. CDR1 is SGDLS, CDR2 YYNGEE, per germline. Trimming stripped 4 bases from V and 4 bases from J, with 17 bases between. The CDR3 bases are TGTGCCAGCAGCCAGTGGGAGGGGGGCCTAGAGACCCAGTACTTC. Encoded protein: CASSQWEGGLETQYF.

This clone has a handful of counts. This chain's CDR3 is CSVLGATTEAFF. CDR3 nucleotide sequence: TGCAGCGTTCTGGGGGCGACCACTGAAGCTTTCTTT. The chain couples TRBV29-1 to TRBJ1-1; possible D gene TRBD1, 6 bases. V shed 5 bases and J shed 4 bases, with 11 bases lying between them. Germline CDR1 and CDR2: SQVTM and ANQGSEA. The CDR3 is 12 amino acids.

J is TRBJ1-1 and V is TRBV29-1, with TRBD1 identical over 8 bases. This CDR3 comprises 14 residues. Germline loops: CDR1 SQVTM, CDR2 ANQGSEA. J gave up 2 bases and V 7 bases, and 9 bases lay outside the gene matches. CDR3 residues: CSARTGTVNTEAFF. The DNA for the CDR3 is TGCAGCGCCCGGACAGGGACGGTCAACACTGAAGCTTTCTTT. Together with reference TRBV29-1 and TRBJ1-1, the CDR3 gives the full variable domain: SAVISQKPSRDICQRGTSLTIQCQVDSQVTMMFWYRQQPGQSLTLIATANQGSEATYESGFVIDKFPISRPNLTFSTLTVSNMSPEDSSIYLCSARTGTVNTEAFFGQGTRLTVV.

CDR3 DNA: TGTGCCAGCAGCCCGCCTACCAACTACAATGAGCAGTTCTTC. Its protein product is CASSPPTNYNEQFF. V usage is TRBV7-9 and J usage is TRBJ2-1; D remains ambiguous. The V end was cut by 5 bases, the J end by 3 bases, with 11 bases between. The CDR3 is 14 residues long. The germline CDR1 and CDR2 sequences are SEHNR and FQNEAQ (reference sequence).